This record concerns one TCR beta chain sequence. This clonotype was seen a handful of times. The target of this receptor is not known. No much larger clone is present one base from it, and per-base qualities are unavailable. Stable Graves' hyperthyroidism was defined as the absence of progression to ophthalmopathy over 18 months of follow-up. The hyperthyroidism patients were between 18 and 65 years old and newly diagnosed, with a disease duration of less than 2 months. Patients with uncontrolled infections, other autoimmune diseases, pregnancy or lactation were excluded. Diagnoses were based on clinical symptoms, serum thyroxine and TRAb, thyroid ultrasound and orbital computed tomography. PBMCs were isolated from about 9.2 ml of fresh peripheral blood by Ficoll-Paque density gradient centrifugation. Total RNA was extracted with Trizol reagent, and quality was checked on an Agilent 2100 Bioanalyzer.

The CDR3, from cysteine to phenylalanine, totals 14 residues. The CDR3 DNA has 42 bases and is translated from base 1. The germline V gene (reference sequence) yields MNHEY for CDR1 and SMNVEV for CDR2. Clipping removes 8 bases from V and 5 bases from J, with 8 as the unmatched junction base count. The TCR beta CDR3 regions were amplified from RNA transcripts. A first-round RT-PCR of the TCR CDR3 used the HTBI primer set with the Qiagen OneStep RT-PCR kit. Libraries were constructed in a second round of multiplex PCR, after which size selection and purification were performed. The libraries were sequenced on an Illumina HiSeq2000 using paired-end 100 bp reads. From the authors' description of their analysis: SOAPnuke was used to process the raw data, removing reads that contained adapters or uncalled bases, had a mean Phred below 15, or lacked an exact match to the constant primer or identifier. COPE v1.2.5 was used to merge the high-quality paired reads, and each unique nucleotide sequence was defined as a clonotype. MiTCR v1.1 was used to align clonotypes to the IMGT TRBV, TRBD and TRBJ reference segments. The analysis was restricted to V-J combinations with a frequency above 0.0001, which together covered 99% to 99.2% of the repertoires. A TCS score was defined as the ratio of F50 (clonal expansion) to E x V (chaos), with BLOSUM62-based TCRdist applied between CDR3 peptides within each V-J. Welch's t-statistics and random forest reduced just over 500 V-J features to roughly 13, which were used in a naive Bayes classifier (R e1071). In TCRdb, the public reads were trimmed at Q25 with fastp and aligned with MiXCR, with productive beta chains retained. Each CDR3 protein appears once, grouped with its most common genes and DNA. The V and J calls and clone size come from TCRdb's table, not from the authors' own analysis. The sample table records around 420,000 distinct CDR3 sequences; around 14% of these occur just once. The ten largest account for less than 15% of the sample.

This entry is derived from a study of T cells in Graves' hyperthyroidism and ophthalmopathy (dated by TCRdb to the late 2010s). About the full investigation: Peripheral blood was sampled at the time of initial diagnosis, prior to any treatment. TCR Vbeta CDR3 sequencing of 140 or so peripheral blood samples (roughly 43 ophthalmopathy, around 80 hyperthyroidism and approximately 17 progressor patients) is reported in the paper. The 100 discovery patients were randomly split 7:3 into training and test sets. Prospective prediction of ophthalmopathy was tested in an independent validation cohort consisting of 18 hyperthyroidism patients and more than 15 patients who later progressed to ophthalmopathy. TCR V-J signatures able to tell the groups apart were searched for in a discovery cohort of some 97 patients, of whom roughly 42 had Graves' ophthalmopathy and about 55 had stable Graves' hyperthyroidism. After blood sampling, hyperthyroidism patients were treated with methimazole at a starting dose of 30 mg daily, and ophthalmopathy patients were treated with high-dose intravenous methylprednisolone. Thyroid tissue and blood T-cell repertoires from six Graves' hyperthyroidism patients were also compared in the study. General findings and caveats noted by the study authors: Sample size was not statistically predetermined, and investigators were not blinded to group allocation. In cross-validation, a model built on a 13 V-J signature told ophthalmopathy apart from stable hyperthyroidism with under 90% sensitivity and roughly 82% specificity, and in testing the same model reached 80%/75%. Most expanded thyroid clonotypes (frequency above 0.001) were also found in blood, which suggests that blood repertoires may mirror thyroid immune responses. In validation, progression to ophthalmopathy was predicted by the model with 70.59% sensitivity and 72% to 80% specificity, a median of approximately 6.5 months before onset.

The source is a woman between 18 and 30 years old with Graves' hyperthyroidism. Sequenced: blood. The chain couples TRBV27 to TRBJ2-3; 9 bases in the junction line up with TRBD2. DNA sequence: TGTGCCAGCTCTGGGCGGGGGGGTATAGATACGCAGTATTTT. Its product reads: CASSGRGGIDTQYF.